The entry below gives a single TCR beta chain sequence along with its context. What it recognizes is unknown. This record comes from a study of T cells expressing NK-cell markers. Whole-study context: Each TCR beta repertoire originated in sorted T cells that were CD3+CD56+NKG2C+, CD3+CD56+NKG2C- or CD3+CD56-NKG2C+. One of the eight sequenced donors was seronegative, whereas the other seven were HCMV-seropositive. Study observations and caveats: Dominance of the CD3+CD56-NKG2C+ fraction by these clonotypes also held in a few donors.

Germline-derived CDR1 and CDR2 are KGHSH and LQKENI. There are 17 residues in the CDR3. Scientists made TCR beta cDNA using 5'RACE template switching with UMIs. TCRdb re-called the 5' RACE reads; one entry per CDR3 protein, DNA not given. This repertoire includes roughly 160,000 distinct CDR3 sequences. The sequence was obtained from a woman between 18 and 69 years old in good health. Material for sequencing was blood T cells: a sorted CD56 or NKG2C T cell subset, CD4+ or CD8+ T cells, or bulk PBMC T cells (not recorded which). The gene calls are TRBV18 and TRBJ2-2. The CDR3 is CASSPIKRTTNTGELFF.